The entry that follows covers one T cell receptor beta chain sequence. Its antigen is currently not known. No much larger clonotype is one base removed from it; base qualities were not supplied. The CDR3 sequence holds 16 residues, the cysteine and phenylalanine included. Only CDR3 DNA is held: 48 bases, read in frame from base 1. The data stem from a study of blood T cell repertoires in COVID-19 (TCRdb year 2020). The study in broad terms: Samples from collaborators originated in the United States, Italy and Spain and spanned both the acute and convalescent phases of COVID-19. The prospective study material was composed of cDNA or gDNA derived from T cells, B-cell-depleted T cells, or PBMCs. The repertoires were made available in a free public database intended to serve as a resource for research on the immune response to SARS-CoV-2. Where available, HLA class I and class II types were obtained from metadata supplied by the sample provider rather than from assay-based typing. Deeply sampled blood TCRbeta repertoires from subjects exposed to, actively infected with, or recovered from COVID-19 were included in the dataset. A de-identified subject ID, COVID-19 status, age in years and sex were almost always included in the sample metadata. The samples were drawn from two sources: the first 160 participants of the ongoing ImmuneRACE study, and 950 to 1,500 subjects contributed by 6 global collaborators. Overall results and qualifications from the work: How much clinical and demographic metadata was included differed by source and by participant, and the metadata was provided uncurated.

The immunoSEQ Assay, a bias-controlled multiplex PCR, was used to amplify TCRbeta CDR3 regions from genomic DNA. In the source study's methods: The number of nucleated cells in each sample was estimated by amplification of reference gene primers within the assay. To quantify the absolute abundance of each unique TCRbeta CDR3 rearrangement, sequence reads were collapsed and filtered. Productive Simpson clonality was computed per sample as the square root of Simpson's diversity index over productive rearrangements. TCRdb holds this immuneACCESS table with in-frame rearrangements only. Some clones are missing; in checked studies, unresolved V genes explain under half, and the rest has no known cause. V, J and clone size reflect that table, while D and trimming were determined from the DNA. The sample records under 130,000 clones, about 85% of which are singletons. The top ten clones comprise less than 2.5% of the sample.

Whole blood was collected in K2EDTA tubes by collaborating institutions according to the institutions' own protocols. For TCRbeta analysis, collaborators shipped samples as frozen whole blood, isolated PBMCs, or DNA extracted from either of those sample types. The receptor comes from a human donor in a cohort sampled during active COVID-19. Sequenced material: peripheral blood. The receptor chain draws on TRBV21-1 and TRBJ2-7; the table's D call, TRBD1, was not checked against the DNA. TRBV21-1 is termed a pseudogene. CDR3 sequence: CASSTLTGTGEYEQYF. The nucleotide sequence reads TGTGCCAGCAGCACTTTAACCGGGACAGGGGAGTACGAGCAGTACTTC.